Presented here are 10 T cell receptor beta chains from one specimen sequenced in a study of T cell responses to AZD1222 COVID-19 vaccine. Only in-frame clones appear in the TCRdb table, and some are missing; sequencing was by immunoSEQ multiplex PCR. The sample records approximately 200,000 clones, 90% to 95% being singletons. The sample was peripheral blood, taken 28 days after the second AZD1222 dose. The receptors here all came from an adult who received the AZD1222 COVID-19 vaccine.

The chain has TRBV29-1 and TRBJ2-3, with 7 bases fitting TRBD2. V was clipped by 6 bases and J by 1 base; unmatched bases: 1. The CDR3 sequence is 12 residues long. Germline V lookup: CDR1 SQVTM, CDR2 ANQGSEA. The CDR3 region is CSVTSGTDTQYF. In nucleotides, the CDR3 is TGCAGCGTAACTAGCGGCACAGATACGCAGTATTTT.

This clone was counted once. The rearrangement uses TRBV19 and TRBJ2-7; TRBD2 matches 11 bases. CDR3 length equals 17 residues. Trimming removed 5 bases from V and 1 base from J; junction bases left unmatched: 10. Germline CDR1 and CDR2: LNHDA and SQIVND (reference sequence). The CDR3 DNA reads TGTGCCAGTAGTGGGCTAGCGGGAGGCCAAGGATCCTACGAGCAGTACTTC. It encodes CASSGLAGGQGSYEQYF.

The rearrangement joins TRBV15 to TRBJ2-7; 8 bases fit TRBD1. Germline CDR1 is LNHNV and CDR2 is YYDKDF (reference sequence). Unmatched junction bases numbered 5, after V lost 3 bases and J lost 1 base. The CDR3 is made up of 15 amino acids. In DNA form, the CDR3 reads TGTGCCACCAGCAGGGACAGGGTGGGATCCTACGAGCAGTACTTC. Residues: CATSRDRVGSYEQYF. The whole variable domain, remainder taken from reference TRBV15 and TRBJ2-7, is DAMVIQNPRYQVTQFGKPVTLSCSQTLNHNVMYWYQQKSSQAPKLLFHYYDKDFNNEADTPDNFQSRRPNTSFCFLDIRSPGLGDTAMYLCATSRDRVGSYEQYFGPGTRLTVT.

This chain connects TRBV10-2 to TRBJ2-4, with no clear D. Germline V lookup: CDR1 WSHSY, CDR2 SAAADI. Trimming pared 7 bases from V and 2 bases from J, leaving 9 bases between. This CDR3 has 13 residues. The chain's CDR3 is CASNITPKNIQYF. Here the CDR3 DNA reads TGCGCCAGCAATATTACCCCCAAAAACATTCAGTACTTC.

The chain has TRBV11-2 and TRBJ1-4; D is ambiguous. This CDR3 has 11 amino acids. The V and J ends lost 3 bases and 13 bases respectively, with 9 bases between them. Germline CDR1 SGHAT, CDR2 FQNNGV. The CDR3 reads CASSLDHGLFF. CDR3 DNA sequence: TGTGCCAGCAGCTTGGATCATGGACTGTTTTTT. Full variable domain (missing parts from reference TRBV11-2 and TRBJ1-4): EAGVAQSPRYKIIEKRQSVAFWCNPISGHATLYWYQQILGQGPKLLIQFQNNGVVDDSQLPKDRFSAERLKGVDSTLKIQPAKLEDSAVYLCASSLDHGLFFGSGTQLSVL.

The count of this clone is one. The chain links TRBV3-1 (or the pseudogene TRBV3-2) to TRBJ2-1, with 10 nucleotides matching TRBD2. The CDR3 totals 15 residues. The V and J ends lost 4 bases and 4 bases, in that order; junction bases with no gene match: 4. CDR1 LGHDT and CDR2 YNNKEL come from the germline V gene (reference sequence). CDR3 coding DNA: TGTGCCAGCAGCCCCGGGACTAGCGCTTACAATGAGCAGTTCTTC. Translated: CASSPGTSAYNEQFF.

V usage is TRBV7-8 and J usage is TRBJ2-7; unclear D gene. V lost 1 base to trimming and J lost 3 bases, with 10 bases between them. Germline V gives CDR1 SGHVS, CDR2 FQNEAQ. The CDR3 is 14 residues long. CDR3 DNA sequence: TGTGCCAGCAGCTTAGAGGCTAGAAACTACGAGCAGTACTTC. Translated, it gives CASSLEARNYEQYF.

This chain uses TRBV28 with TRBJ1-5; 9 bases align to TRBD1. Germline loops: CDR1 MDHEN, CDR2 SYDVKM. V trimming: 6 bases; J trimming: 1 base; junction bases outside the gene matches: 7. The CDR3 has 16 amino acids. CDR3 residues: CASRDRGYRSNQPQHF. CDR3 DNA sequence: TGTGCCAGCAGGGACAGGGGTTACAGAAGCAATCAGCCCCAGCATTTT.

The J gene is TRBJ2-1, the V gene TRBV6-5; TRBD2 matches at 10 bases. The CDR3 spans 15 residues. Trimming removed 4 bases from V and 6 bases from J; junction bases left unmatched: 6. Germline CDR1 is MNHEY and CDR2 is SVGAGI. The CDR3 DNA sequence: TGTGCCAGCAGTTTCCTAGCGGGAGCGGGCAATGAGCAGTTCTTC. Its translation: CASSFLAGAGNEQFF.

The genes are TRBV5-6 and TRBJ1-1; D is ambiguous. The germline CDR1 and CDR2 sequences are SGHDT and YYEEEE. V was cut by 0 bases and J by 1 base, with 4 bases left in between. The CDR3 is 13 amino acids. In DNA, the CDR3 is TGTGCCAGCAGCTTGGCCCCGAACACTGAAGCTTTCTTT. It encodes CASSLAPNTEAFF.